These 13 T cell receptor beta chains were all obtained from the same sample, sequenced in a study of cytomegalovirus exposure and HLA in healthy donors. The PCR employed 60 Vbeta primers together with 13 Jbeta primers. Clones were sequenced by immunoSEQ multiplex PCR, and TCRdb holds only the in-frame ones, with some missing. Of about 130,000 clones in the sample, approximately 80% were seen once. The sequenced sample consisted of PBMCs. Source of these receptors: a man aged 25-45 years in good health and CMV-seronegative.

In this sample, this clone turned up a few times. The CDR3 nucleotides read TGTGCCAGCAGCTTCTCGAGGGATGAGCAGTTCTTC. Its translation: CASSFSRDEQFF. The rearrangement links TRBV5-6 to TRBJ2-1; the D gene is possibly TRBD2 (5 bases). V was shortened by 2 bases and J by 8 bases, with 8 bases between the two germline ends. Germline V gives CDR1 SGHDT, CDR2 YYEEEE. The CDR3 totals 12 residues.

The CDR3 reads CAILRQGAGNTIYF. The CDR3 region has the DNA TGTGCCATCCTGCGGCAGGGGGCCGGAAACACCATATATTTT. The chain joins TRBV6-1 to TRBJ1-3; 8 bases match TRBD1. The CDR3 contains 14 residues. CDR1 is MNHNS, CDR2 SASEGT, per germline. V trimming: 10 bases; J trimming: 4 bases; junction bases outside the gene matches: 9.

This clone showed up just once. This chain links TRBV23-1 with TRBJ2-1; 11 nucleotides align to TRBD2. TRBV23-1 is an ORF for which the function is uncertain. CDR3 size: 22 residues. V dropped 3 bases and J dropped 2; count of bases not matched to a gene: 21. DNA of the CDR3: TGCGCCAGCAGTCACCCCTCCGGGACTAGCGGCCCCCGAGAGTCGGCCTACAATGAGCAGTTCTTC. Translation gives CASSHPSGTSGPRESAYNEQFF.

The chain uses TRBV11-2 and TRBJ2-1; a weak D match, TRBD1 (8 bases). The V and J ends lost 5 bases and 3 bases respectively, with 14 bases between them. Germline lookup yields CDR1 SGHAT and CDR2 FQNNGV. The CDR3 is made up of 15 amino acids. In nucleotides, the CDR3 is TGTGCCAGCAGCCGACAGGGGACTATCTACAATGAGCAGTTCTTC. Protein: CASSRQGTIYNEQFF.

This chain connects TRBV11-2 to TRBJ2-3; the D gene is possibly TRBD2 (5 bases). The germline V and J ends were trimmed by 5 bases and 0 bases, with 12 bases remaining between them. The length of the CDR3 is 15 residues. Germline CDR1 and CDR2: SGHAT and FQNNGV. CDR3 loop: CASSPTRGSTDTQYF. The CDR3 DNA follows: TGTGCCAGCAGCCCTACACGGGGAAGCACAGATACGCAGTATTTT.

The chain has TRBV6-6 and TRBJ1-1; tentative D call: TRBD1 (5 bases). V lost 4 bases, J lost 3 bases, and 9 bases lay in between. The CDR3 runs 13 residues. Germline CDR1 MNHNY, CDR2 SVGAGI (reference sequence). The CDR3 loop reads CASSSWGDTEAFF. The CDR3 bases are TGTGCCAGCAGTTCTTGGGGGGACACTGAAGCTTTCTTT.

This chain links TRBV7-9 with TRBJ1-4; 8 bases map to TRBD1. CDR3 length: 14 residues. Germline V gene data show CDR1 as SEHNR and CDR2 as FQNEAQ (reference sequence). The V gene end was trimmed by 3 bases and the J gene end by 8 bases; junction bases not matched to a gene: 5. In DNA form, the CDR3 reads TGTGCCAGCAGCTTGACAGGGGTGAGAGAAAAACTGTTTTTT. Translation gives CASSLTGVREKLFF.

The chain has TRBV5-1 and TRBJ1-2, with 9 bases matching TRBD1. The junction had 11 bases not matched to a gene; V was cut back by 3 bases and J by 8 bases. The CDR3 sequence is 15 residues long. Germline CDR1 SGHRS, CDR2 YFSETQ. The CDR3 DNA is TGCGCCAGCAGCTCGAACAGGGGGCTGATGCGCGGCTACACCTTC. It is translated as CASSSNRGLMRGYTF.

In regard to this clone: Different DNA sequences within this sample yield the same CDR3. The chain employs TRBV5-1 and TRBJ2-5; D is ambiguous. In germline, CDR1 is SGHRS, CDR2 YFSETQ. CDR3 length: 14 residues. The ends were cut back, 4 bases at V and 2 bases at J, with 12 bases in the middle. The CDR3 spells CASSRTPAQETQYF. The CDR3 nucleotides read TGCGCCAGCAGCAGAACTCCCGCGCAAGAGACCCAGTACTTC.

The count of this clone is one. The genes are TRBV27 and TRBJ2-5; TRBD2 matches 7 bases. Trimming at V came to 11 bases and at J to 2 bases, leaving 8 bases not matched to a gene. Germline loops: CDR1 MNHEY, CDR2 SMNVEV (reference sequence). The CDR3 runs 13 residues. CDR3 sequence reads: CASRERGQETQYF. CDR3 nucleotide sequence: TGTGCCTCCCGGGAGCGGGGTCAAGAGACCCAGTACTTC.

The rearrangement joins TRBV28 to TRBJ2-5, with 7 positions matching TRBD2. This CDR3 has 14 amino acids. Germline loops: CDR1 MDHEN, CDR2 SYDVKM. V lost 4 bases to trimming and J lost 4 bases; unmatched junction nucleotides: 6. This chain's CDR3 is CASSSGEGGETQYF. The CDR3 DNA follows: TGTGCCAGCAGTTCTGGGGAGGGAGGAGAGACCCAGTACTTC.

This clone was observed a few times. The V call is TRBV19, the J call TRBJ2-1; D not resolved. Germline values: CDR1 LNHDA, CDR2 SQIVND (reference sequence). Trimming took 5 bases from V and 5 from J, leaving 13 bases between them. CDR3 length: 14 amino acids. The CDR3 DNA follows: TGTGCCAGTAGTCCAGGCAGCTTAAACAATGAGCAGTTCTTC. Its protein is CASSPGSLNNEQFF.

This clone qualifies as medium-sized. This chain links TRBV6-5 with TRBJ2-7; 12 nucleotides agree with TRBD2. V was pared by 6 bases and J by 4 bases, with 4 bases of the junction left unmatched. CDR3 size: 14 residues. Germline CDR1 is MNHEY and CDR2 is SVGAGI. In nucleotides, the CDR3 is TGTGCCAGCAGAGAGACTAGCGGGAGTTACGAGCAGTACTTC. It is translated as CASRETSGSYEQYF.